A single T cell receptor beta chain is shown here with its context. What it binds is not known. Other DNA sequences in the sample encode the same CDR3. The source of the sample is a study of shared clonotypes between healthy human individuals. As for the study in general: Used for every donor were three CD4 naive, three CD4 memory, two CD8 naive and one CD8 memory plate.

Original processing methods: Filtering differed since immunoSEQ provided only junctions, with no quality scores. The repertoire was sequenced with immunoSEQ multiplex PCR; TCRdb's copy has only in-frame clones and lacks some. Clone size and the V and J calls come from that table; the DNA yielded D and trimming. The repertoire consists of 1.5 million to 1.9 million clones, with 95% to 99% occurring once and the leading ten covering around 0.45%. Investigators divided CD4+ cells into CD45RA+ naive and CD45RA-negative memory subsets. Overall study results and limits: Sampling involved blood alone; tissue repertoires likely differ.

CDR3 length: 13 amino acids. Trimming took 1 base from V and 0 from J, leaving 5 bases between them. Germline CDR1 is SGHRS and CDR2 is YFSETQ. The chain uses TRBV5-1 and TRBJ2-7, with D hard to call. Sequenced: naive CD4+ T cells sorted from blood. Subset meaning: CD45RA+ positively selected. The receptor's source is a man aged 25 to 40 in good health. CDR3 coding DNA: TGCGCCAGCAGCTTGCCGGACTCCTACGAGCAGTACTTC. This gives the protein CASSLPDSYEQYF.